Only a few counts were recorded for the clone carrying this TCR beta chain. Its matching antigen is unknown. Each TCR beta library was made by quantitative 5'-RACE that incorporated molecular barcodes. MiXCR, run by TCRdb on the 5' RACE reads, gives a single entry per CDR3 protein. The profile shows about 150,000 distinct CDR3 sequences, more than 40% of them singletons. This sample is drawn from a study of CD8 T cells in ankylosing spondylitis. General study findings and limits: Existing reports had already noted some motif variants in reactive arthritis synovial fluid and blood. A TCR beta motif of 7 or 8 highly homologous variants appeared characteristic of ankylosing spondylitis blood.

The CDR3 loop spans 14 amino acids. Germline CDR1 is MDHEN and CDR2 is SYDVKM. V was trimmed by 3 bases and J by 5 bases, leaving 11 bases between them. Sequenced input: synovial fluid, either unsorted or a sorted T cell fraction (not recorded which). This clonotype was sampled from a male donor with ankylosing spondylitis. The rearrangement links TRBV28 to TRBJ1-5, with D unclear. CDR3 loop: CASSFYWVDQPQHF. The CDR3, as DNA: TGTGCCAGCAGTTTTTATTGGGTAGATCAGCCCCAGCATTTT.